The clone carrying this T cell receptor (beta chain) has a count of ten or more. The data originate from a study of neurological immune-mediated disorders. MiXCR was run by TCRdb on the 5' RACE reads, yielding one entry per CDR3 protein. The table includes some 49,000 distinct CDR3 sequences, around 13% detected once. V lost 5 bases and J lost 1, with 20 bases in between. The germline V gene encodes CDR1 DFQATT and CDR2 SNEGSKA (reference sequence). The CDR3 is made up of 16 amino acids. As for time point: longitudinal time-point 2. The sample consisted of PBMCs. The TCR originated in a male donor with HTLV-1-associated myelopathy (HAM/TSP). The J gene is TRBJ2-5, the V gene TRBV20-1; TRBD1 might be the D (6 bases). DNA for the CDR3: TGCAGTGCTTTAATGGGATCCGGGACACTCCAAGAGACCCAGTACTTC. Translated, it gives CSALMGSGTLQETQYF.